Below are 4 T cell receptor beta chains sequenced from a single sample in a study of T cell repertoires in cytomegalovirus infection. TCRdb re-called the reads with MiXCR, one entry per CDR3 protein. Here the sample spans approximately 73,000 distinct CDR3 sequences, roughly 40% being singletons. What these receptors recognize is not known. The sample consisted of CD8+ T cells from cultured PBMCs, taken from culture after CMV antigen stimulation. The origin of the receptors is a human donor in good health (CMV status not recorded). Some clones in this sample may be carry-over from other donors' samples.

The CDR3 bases are TGTGCCAGCGGGCAAGTGAACACTGAAGCTTTCTTT. Translation: CASGQVNTEAFF. The chain has TRBV27 and TRBJ1-1; D gene unclear. V lost 8 bases to trimming and J lost 0 bases, with 7 bases between them. Germline values: CDR1 MNHEY, CDR2 SMNVEV (reference sequence). The CDR3 length is 12 residues.

In its sample, this clonotype was seen many times. The V and J genes are TRBV7-9 and TRBJ2-1, with 8 bases identical to TRBD1. The CDR3 loop spans 17 amino acids. The J segment lost 6 bases and the V segment lost 4 bases, leaving 14 bases of the junction unmatched. The germline gives CDR1 SEHNR, CDR2 FQNEAQ (reference sequence). Here the CDR3 reads CASSSPSQGALVNEQFF. The CDR3, as DNA: TGTGCCAGCAGCTCCCCGTCTCAGGGGGCGCTCGTCAATGAGCAGTTCTTC.

The rearrangement uses TRBV10-3 and TRBJ2-7; D is perhaps TRBD1 (5 bases). With 4 bases removed from V and 4 bases from J, the gap between germline ends came to 11 bases. Germline CDR1 reads ENHRY; CDR2 reads SYGVKD. CDR3 length: 13 amino acids. DNA for the CDR3: TGTGCCATCAGTGGAGAAGGGGAATACGAGCAGTACTTC. It yields the protein CAISGEGEYEQYF.

This rearrangement joins TRBV6-5 to TRBJ2-5, with TRBD2 matching 8 bases. Germline lookup yields CDR1 MNHEY and CDR2 SVGAGI. V was pared by 3 bases and J by 5 bases, with 11 bases of the junction left unmatched. This CDR3 spans 16 amino acids. The CDR3 nucleotides read TGTGCCAGCAGTTATACGGGAGGGGGGGCTCGGGAGACCCAGTACTTC. As protein: CASSYTGGGARETQYF.